Listed here are 27 T cell receptor beta chains from one sample, sequenced in a study of PD-1 blockade in classical Hodgkin lymphoma. TCRdb keeps only in-frame clones here, not all; method: immunoSEQ multiplex PCR. The sample lists about 3,800 clones; around 90% were seen once. Brentuximab vedotin exposure varied among the patients, all of whom had relapsed after autologous stem cell transplantation. It was by magnetic negative selection that CD4+ T cells were purified from thawed PBMCs. This material consisted of CD4+ T cells from blood, taken at baseline. Source of these receptors: a human donor with classical Hodgkin lymphoma.

This clone was seen more than once but under ten times. The V call is TRBV5-1, the J call TRBJ1-1; TRBD1 is a possible D gene (5 bases). Trimming shortened V by 5 bases and J by 3 bases, and 11 bases separated the two germline ends. Germline loops: CDR1 SGHRS, CDR2 YFSETQ. The length of the CDR3 is 13 residues. The CDR3 DNA reads TGCGCCAGCAGTTGGGGGGAACACACTGAAGCTTTCTTT. Protein: CASSWGEHTEAFF. The complete variable domain, with remaining parts taken from reference TRBV5-1 and TRBJ1-1, reads KAGVTQTPRYLIKTRGQQVTLSCSPISGHRSVSWYQQTPGQGLQFLFEYFSETQRNKGNFPGRFSGRQFSNSRSEMNVSTLELGDSALYLCASSWGEHTEAFFGQGTRLTVV.

This clone came up a few times. This chain links TRBV29-1 with TRBJ1-1, with 10 bases that match TRBD1. Trimming cost V 6 bases and J 0 bases; bases outside gene matches: 1. CDR1 and CDR2 from the germline V gene are SQVTM and ANQGSEA. The CDR3 is made up of 13 amino acids. The CDR3 reads CSVDRGLNTEAFF. DNA of the CDR3: TGCAGCGTCGACAGGGGGCTGAACACTGAAGCTTTCTTT.

This chain links TRBV9 with TRBJ1-6; D is unclear. CDR3 size: 14 residues. Germline V gene data show CDR1 as SGDLS and CDR2 as YYNGEE. The germline V and J ends were trimmed by 0 bases and 10 bases, with 11 bases remaining between them. CDR3 protein: CASSVGGEKSPLHF. DNA for the CDR3: TGTGCCAGCAGCGTAGGCGGTGAGAAGTCACCCCTCCACTTT.

The gene calls are TRBV2 and TRBJ2-5; 10 nucleotides match TRBD2. Trimming cost V 4 bases and J 5 bases; bases outside gene matches: 7. CDR3 length: 15 amino acids. Germline V gene sequence: CDR1 SNHLY, CDR2 FYNNEI. CDR3 protein: CASSVRSGGAETQYF. The CDR3 DNA sequence: TGTGCCAGCAGTGTAAGGAGCGGGGGGGCTGAGACCCAGTACTTC. The variable domain in full, with the rest retrieved from reference TRBV2 and TRBJ2-5, is EPEVTQTPSHQVTQMGQEVILRCVPISNHLYFYWYRQILGQKVEFLVSFYNNEISEKSEIFDDQFSVERPDGSNFTLKIRSTKLEDSAMYFCASSVRSGGAETQYFGPGTRLLVL.

This chain joins TRBV5-1 and TRBJ1-2; TRBD1 matches 7 bases. Germline V gene sequence: CDR1 SGHRS, CDR2 YFSETQ. V shed 1 base and J 3 bases; nucleotides not matched to a gene: 3. The CDR3 runs 14 residues. The CDR3 nucleotides are TGCGCCAGCAGCTTGACAGGGGACGACTATGGCTACACCTTC. This gives the protein CASSLTGDDYGYTF.

This rearrangement joins TRBV5-4 to TRBJ1-1, with D tentatively TRBD1 (5 bases). The CDR3 loop spans 13 amino acids. Looked up from germline, CDR1 is SGHNT and CDR2 is YYREEE (reference sequence). V was clipped by 7 bases and J by 1 base, with 11 bases between them. In nucleotides, the CDR3 is TGTGCCAGCCAGGAGAGGGGGAACACTGAAGCTTTCTTT. Protein: CASQERGNTEAFF.

V gene TRBV9 combines with J gene TRBJ2-5; a weak D match, TRBD2 (5 bases). This CDR3 has 14 amino acids. CDR1 is SGDLS, CDR2 YYNGEE, per germline. V lost 0 bases to trimming and J lost 4 bases, with 10 bases between them. CDR3: CASSVAAAGETQYF. DNA for the CDR3: TGTGCCAGCAGCGTAGCCGCCGCGGGAGAGACCCAGTACTTC.

The table lists this clone with a count of one. The chain combines TRBV11-2 with TRBJ2-7; unclear D gene. Germline CDR1 is SGHAT and CDR2 is FQNNGV. Trimming took 0 bases from V and 2 from J, leaving 14 bases between them. This CDR3 region has 16 residues. The CDR3 region has the DNA TGTGCCAGCAGCTTAGATAGGTGGCCGGGTCCCTACGAGCAGTACTTC. Amino acid sequence: CASSLDRWPGPYEQYF. Full variable domain (remainder filled in from reference TRBV11-2 and TRBJ2-7): EAGVAQSPRYKIIEKRQSVAFWCNPISGHATLYWYQQILGQGPKLLIQFQNNGVVDDSQLPKDRFSAERLKGVDSTLKIQPAKLEDSAVYLCASSLDRWPGPYEQYFGPGTRLTVT.

This sequence joins TRBV14 and TRBJ1-2, with 9 bases that match TRBD1. The CDR3 loop spans 15 amino acids. Germline V gene data show CDR1 as SGHDN and CDR2 as FVKESK. Trimming cost V 4 bases and J 4 bases; bases outside gene matches: 7. The CDR3 region has the DNA TGTGCCAGCAGCCGGGCCGGGACAGGGACCTATGGCTACACCTTC. This gives the protein CASSRAGTGTYGYTF.

The V gene is TRBV18, the J gene TRBJ2-5; D perhaps matches TRBD1 (6 bases). The J call is in doubt because the DNA end fits TRBJ2-7 better. Looked up from germline, CDR1 is KGHSH and CDR2 is LQKENI. The CDR3 is 18 amino acids. CDR3 DNA sequence: TGTGCCAGCTCACCAAAGTCTGTACGAGGGGGTTCAACCTACGAGCAGTACTTC. This sequence encodes CASSPKSVRGGSTYEQYF.

This sequence joins TRBV7-9 and TRBJ1-1; D is undetermined. V dropped 3 bases and J dropped 2 bases, with 10 bases sitting between them. The germline CDR1 and CDR2 sequences are SEHNR and FQNEAQ (reference sequence). The CDR3 is 14 amino acids. CDR3 in amino acids: CASSFVSENTEAFF. CDR3 coding DNA: TGTGCCAGCAGCTTTGTCTCTGAAAACACTGAAGCTTTCTTT.

This chain joins TRBV6-5 and TRBJ1-6; D perhaps matches TRBD1 (5 bases). With 6 bases removed from V and 5 bases from J, the gap between germline ends came to 14 bases. CDR3 length equals 15 residues. Germline V CDR1 and CDR2: MNHEY, SVGAGI. CDR3: CASRATTVNNSPLHF. The CDR3 DNA sequence: TGTGCCAGCAGAGCGACGACAGTGAATAATTCACCCCTCCACTTT.

This chain joins TRBV28 and TRBJ1-2; the D gene is possibly TRBD1 (5 bases). This CDR3 has 14 amino acids. CDR1 and CDR2 (germline): MDHEN, SYDVKM. V was clipped by 11 bases and J by 3 bases, with 19 bases between them. The chain's CDR3 is CALQLRTPDYGYTF. CDR3 sequence (DNA): TGTGCCCTACAACTCCGGACACCAGACTATGGCTACACCTTC.

CDR3 sequence reads: CASSPRTGSTDTQYF. For the CDR3, the DNA is TGCGCCAGCAGCCCTAGGACAGGGAGCACAGATACGCAGTATTTT. The chain joins TRBV5-1 to TRBJ2-3; 8 bases match TRBD1. Trimming took 4 bases from V and 0 from J; bases not matched to a gene: 4. From germline, CDR1 is SGHRS and CDR2 YFSETQ. The CDR3 length is 15 residues.

The J gene is TRBJ2-7, the V gene TRBV5-1; 9 bases are shared with TRBD1. From germline, CDR1 is SGHRS and CDR2 YFSETQ. The CDR3 runs to 15 residues. Unmatched junction bases numbered 7, after V lost 0 bases and J lost 6 bases. DNA of the CDR3: TGCGCCAGCAGCTTGGGCCGGGACAGGGTGGGCGAGCAGTACTTC. Its protein is CASSLGRDRVGEQYF. Drawing the rest from reference TRBV5-1 and TRBJ2-7, the complete variable domain is KAGVTQTPRYLIKTRGQQVTLSCSPISGHRSVSWYQQTPGQGLQFLFEYFSETQRNKGNFPGRFSGRQFSNSRSEMNVSTLELGDSALYLCASSLGRDRVGEQYFGPGTRLTVT.

The rearrangement uses TRBV4-2 and TRBJ2-2; D possibly corresponds to TRBD1 (5 bases). CDR3 length equals 16 residues. Germline CDR1 is LGHNA and CDR2 is YNFKEQ. Trimming took off 0 bases at V and 0 bases at J, with 8 bases between the two ends. This CDR3 reads CASSQERQSNTGELFF. In DNA form, the CDR3 reads TGTGCCAGCAGCCAAGAGAGACAGTCGAACACCGGGGAGCTGTTTTTT.

This chain uses TRBV9 with TRBJ2-1; possibly TRBD1 or TRBD2 for D (5 bases each). The CDR3 length is 15 residues. CDR1 SGDLS and CDR2 YYNGEE come from the germline V gene. V dropped 3 bases and J dropped 3 bases, with 13 bases sitting between them. CDR3 coding DNA: TGTGCCAGCAGCGCCAATGGTGGGGGCTACAATGAGCAGTTCTTC. This codes for CASSANGGGYNEQFF.

This chain joins TRBV19 and TRBJ1-1; D remains ambiguous. V lost 5 bases, J lost 3 bases, and 13 bases lay in between. Per the germline V gene, CDR1 is LNHDA and CDR2 is SQIVND (reference sequence). The CDR3 is made up of 14 amino acids. The CDR3 sequence is CASSQTAGYTEAFF. Here the CDR3 DNA reads TGTGCCAGTAGTCAAACCGCGGGTTACACTGAAGCTTTCTTT. The whole variable domain, filled in from reference TRBV19 and TRBJ1-1, reads DGGITQSPKYLFRKEGQNVTLSCEQNLNHDAMYWYRQDPGQGLRLIYYSQIVNDFQKGDIAEGYSVSREKKESFPLTVTSAQKNPTAFYLCASSQTAGYTEAFFGQGTRLTVV.

This sequence joins TRBV10-3 and TRBJ1-1, with 8 bases that match TRBD1. Germline V gene data show CDR1 as ENHRY and CDR2 as SYGVKD. CDR3 size: 15 residues. After removal of 10 bases from V and 1 base from J, the junction contained 11 bases not matched to a gene. The CDR3 is CATTGTGGANTEAFF. In DNA, the CDR3 is TGTGCCACTACCGGGACAGGTGGTGCGAACACTGAAGCTTTCTTT.

The chain combines TRBV28 with TRBJ1-2, with D unresolved. Germline values: CDR1 MDHEN, CDR2 SYDVKM. V lost 2 bases and J 4 bases, leaving 17 bases between the germline ends. This CDR3 region has 16 residues. The CDR3 loop is CASSLSLSRRGYGYTF. The CDR3 DNA is TGTGCCAGCAGTTTAAGTCTGTCCCGCCGTGGCTATGGCTACACCTTC.

This rearrangement joins TRBV7-9 to TRBJ2-1; maybe TRBD2 (6 bases). The V and J ends lost 10 bases and 4 bases respectively, with 20 bases between them. The CDR3 is made up of 15 amino acids. Germline CDR1 and CDR2: SEHNR and FQNEAQ (reference sequence). CDR3 nucleotide sequence: TGTGCCACCCGAGAACGGAGGGGCGGATACAATGAGCAGTTCTTC. Protein sequence: CATRERRGGYNEQFF.

This clone was seen once. This chain connects TRBV5-1 to TRBJ2-3, with TRBD2 matching over 8 bases. This CDR3 has 16 residues. Germline V gives CDR1 SGHRS, CDR2 YFSETQ. Unmatched junction bases numbered 6, after V lost 0 bases and J lost 3 bases. This CDR3 is CASSLATSGGTDTQYF. The CDR3 coding sequence is TGCGCCAGCAGCTTGGCCACCAGCGGGGGAACAGATACGCAGTATTTT.

The chain couples TRBV5-6 to TRBJ2-1; D tentatively reads TRBD1 or TRBD2 (5 bases each). Germline V gene sequence: CDR1 SGHDT, CDR2 YYEEEE. The germline V and J ends were trimmed by 4 bases and 10 bases, with 18 bases remaining between them. This CDR3 has 14 residues. CDR3 in amino acids: CASSVTGTPLEQFF. For the CDR3, the DNA is TGTGCCAGCAGCGTCACCGGGACCCCATTGGAGCAGTTCTTC.

The V call is TRBV6-6, the J call TRBJ1-6; D is unclear. The CDR3 extends over 13 amino acids. Trimming left V 8 bases short and J 7 bases short, with 12 bases between. Germline CDR1 MNHNY, CDR2 SVGAGI (reference sequence). This chain's CDR3 is CASAGRTNSPLHF. CDR3 DNA sequence: TGTGCCAGCGCAGGACGGACCAATTCACCCCTCCACTTT.

The chain carries TRBV11-2 and TRBJ2-3, with unresolved D. V was shortened by 1 base and J by 2 bases, with 13 bases between the two germline ends. The germline V gene has CDR1 SGHAT and CDR2 FQNNGV. This CDR3 comprises 16 residues. This CDR3 reads CASSLVGSRVTDTQYF. DNA for the CDR3: TGTGCCAGCAGCTTAGTGGGGTCTAGAGTCACAGATACGCAGTATTTT.

The V call is TRBV5-6, the J call TRBJ1-2, with TRBD1 as a possible D gene (5 bases). Looked up from germline, CDR1 is SGHDT and CDR2 is YYEEEE. The CDR3 consists of 11 residues. Trimming removed 5 bases from V and 14 bases from J, with 16 bases in between. CDR3 region: CASRLGTRETF. As DNA, the CDR3 is TGTGCCAGCAGATTAGGGACTCGGGAGACCTTC.

The chain has TRBV6-4 and TRBJ2-7; D may be TRBD1 (6 bases). The CDR3 length is 16 residues. Germline V CDR1 and CDR2: MRHNA, SNTAGT. The germline V and J ends were trimmed by 7 bases and 1 base, with 20 bases remaining between them. The CDR3, as DNA: TGTGCCAGCACCGCGACAGGACAATTCTCGTCCTACGAGCAGTACTTC. This gives the protein CASTATGQFSSYEQYF.